This T cell receptor (beta chain) was sequenced for a study of cytomegalovirus exposure and HLA in healthy donors. For the study at large: It was reported in a later analysis that the 95 to 150 validation repertoires used the same platform as the 666 first-cohort repertoires. The study, taken as a whole, reports: Subsequent analysis of the approximately 110 validation repertoires found a tendency for first-cohort TCR clusters to co-occur. The study labeled 164 TCR beta chains cytomegalovirus-associated. A classifier reportedly called cytomegalovirus status with high sensitivity and specificity.

Comment on this clone: Antigen specificity is unknown.

CDR3 size: 11 residues. CDR1 MDHEN and CDR2 SYDVKM come from the germline V gene. V was shortened by 3 bases and J by 10 bases, with 7 bases between the two germline ends. The repertoire was sequenced with immunoSEQ multiplex PCR; TCRdb's copy has only in-frame clones and lacks some. Counted here are around 260,000 clones, 90% occurring once; the ten biggest clones make up 3.1%. The receptor comes from a woman under 40 in good health and CMV-seronegative. This chain links TRBV28 with TRBJ2-1; D gene ambiguous. Material: PBMCs. CDR3 loop: CASSFFSEQFF. CDR3 sequence (DNA): TGTGCCAGCAGTTTTTTCAGCGAGCAGTTCTTC.